This T cell receptor (beta chain) is drawn from a study of OX40 agonist ivuxolimab in advanced cancers. At the level of the study: Participants, approximately 81% male, averaged around 64 years of age, ranging from roughly 23 to 80. Study-wide findings and caveats: Expanded clones were, on average, more numerous in CD8+ T cells than in CD4+.

Remarks on this clone: As yet, its antigen is unknown.

The CDR3 is 13 amino acids. Trimming cost V 5 bases and J 2 bases, with 10 bases left between them. Germline CDR1 SGHAT, CDR2 FQNNGV. Samples of blood were obtained at baseline, on cycle 4 day 1, and on cycle 7 day 1. TCRdb keeps only in-frame clones here, not all; method: immunoSEQ multiplex PCR. The sample comprises fewer than 85,000 clones, 80% to 90% of which are singletons, and 1.9% rests with the top ten. The sequenced sample was CD4+ or CD8+ T cells sorted from blood, obtained in a trial of the OX40 agonist ivuxolimab. The TCR originated in an adult with an advanced solid tumor such as melanoma, head and neck, liver or kidney cancer. The chain combines TRBV11-2 with TRBJ2-7; D is possibly TRBD2 (6 bases). Here the CDR3 reads CASSPGAPYEQYF. Written as DNA, the CDR3 is TGTGCCAGCAGCCCGGGAGCCCCCTACGAGCAGTACTTC.